This T cell receptor beta chain was recovered during a study of T cells in pancreatic ductal adenocarcinoma. No neoadjuvant therapy was given to the selected pancreatic ductal adenocarcinoma patients before their surgery. Points on this clone: Antigen specificity is unknown.

Generated by immunoSEQ multiplex PCR, the TCRdb table keeps only in-frame clones and is missing some. Here the sample spans about 31,000 clones, approximately 94% being singletons. Study results and caveats: Tumor and blood clonality did not differ significantly, about 0.11 versus 0.066. Compared with tumor, blood showed more total productive templates and about 8.1-fold more clonotypes. Results skew toward the minority of patients with early-stage disease.

This CDR3 region has 15 residues. Germline CDR1 is MNHNS and CDR2 is SASEGT. V gave up 8 bases and J gave up 1 base; unmatched junction bases: 8. The specimen was PBMCs. The clonotype was recovered from a human donor with pancreatic ductal adenocarcinoma. The chain links TRBV6-1 to TRBJ2-7; 10 bases are a match to TRBD2. CDR3 in amino acids: CASRPKLAGSYEQYF. In DNA, the CDR3 is TGTGCCAGCCGTCCCAAACTAGCGGGATCCTACGAGCAGTACTTC.